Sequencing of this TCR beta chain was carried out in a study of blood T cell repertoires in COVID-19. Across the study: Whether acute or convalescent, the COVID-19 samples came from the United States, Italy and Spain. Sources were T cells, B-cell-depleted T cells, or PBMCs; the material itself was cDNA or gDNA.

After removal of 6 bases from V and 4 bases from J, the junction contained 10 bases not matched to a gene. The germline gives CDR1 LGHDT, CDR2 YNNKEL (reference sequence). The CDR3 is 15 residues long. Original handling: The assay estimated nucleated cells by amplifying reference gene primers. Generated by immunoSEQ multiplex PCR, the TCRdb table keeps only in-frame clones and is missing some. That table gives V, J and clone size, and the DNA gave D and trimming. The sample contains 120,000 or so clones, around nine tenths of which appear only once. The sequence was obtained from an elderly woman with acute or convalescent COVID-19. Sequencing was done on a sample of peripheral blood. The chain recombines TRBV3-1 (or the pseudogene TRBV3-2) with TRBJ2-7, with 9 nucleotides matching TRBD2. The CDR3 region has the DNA TGTGCCAGCAGTCGCGGGGGGGCCCGTTTTTACGAGCAGTACTTC. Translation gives CASSRGGARFYEQYF.